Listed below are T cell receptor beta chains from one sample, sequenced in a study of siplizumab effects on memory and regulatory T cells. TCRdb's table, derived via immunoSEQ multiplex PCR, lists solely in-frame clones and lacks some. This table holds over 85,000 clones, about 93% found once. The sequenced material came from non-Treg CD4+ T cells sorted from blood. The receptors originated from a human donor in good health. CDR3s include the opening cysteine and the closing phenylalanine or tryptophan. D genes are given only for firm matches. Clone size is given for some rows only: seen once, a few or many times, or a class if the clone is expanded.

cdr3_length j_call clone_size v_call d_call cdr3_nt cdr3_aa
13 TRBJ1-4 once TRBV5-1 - TGCGCCAGCAGCTACCGGGGAAATGAAAAACTGTTTTTT CASSYRGNEKLFF
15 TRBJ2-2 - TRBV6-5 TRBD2 TGTGCCAGCATTATGACTAGCGGGAGTGCCGGGGAGCTGTTTTTT CASIMTSGSAGELFF
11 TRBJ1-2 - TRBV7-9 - TGTGCCAGCAGCTTATCTTATGGCTACACCTTC CASSLSYGYTF
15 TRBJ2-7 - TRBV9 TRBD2 TGTGCCAGCAGCGTAATGGCTAGCGGGAGCTACGAGCAGTACTTC CASSVMASGSYEQYF
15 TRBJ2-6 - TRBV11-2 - TGTGCCAGCAGCTTAGGGTTCTCTGGGGCCAACGTCCTGACTTTC CASSLGFSGANVLTF
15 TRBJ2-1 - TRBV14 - TGTGCCAGCAGCTTTTCGAGCGGAGAATACAATGAGCAGTTCTTC CASSFSSGEYNEQFF
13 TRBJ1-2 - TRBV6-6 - TGTGCCAGCAGTTACTCTTCGGTCGCTGGCTACACCTTC CASSYSSVAGYTF
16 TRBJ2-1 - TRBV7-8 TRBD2 TGTGCCAGCAGCCCTCGTCCCGGAACAGCGGGGAATGAGCAGTTCTTC CASSPRPGTAGNEQFF
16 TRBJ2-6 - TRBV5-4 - TGTGCCAGCAGCTTGGTACCGGTGTCTGGGGCCAACGTCCTGACTTTC CASSLVPVSGANVLTF
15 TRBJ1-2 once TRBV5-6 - TGTGCCAGCAGCCGGAAGGGGAGGTTGGACTATGGCTACACCTTC CASSRKGRLDYGYTF
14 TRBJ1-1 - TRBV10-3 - TGTGCCATCAGTGAGGGCAGAGGGAACACTGAAGCTTTCTTT CAISEGRGNTEAFF
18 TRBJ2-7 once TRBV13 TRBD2 TGTGCCAGCGGGGGAACGCGAAGAACTAGCGGGGTTACCTACGAGCAGTACTTC CASGGTRRTSGVTYEQYF
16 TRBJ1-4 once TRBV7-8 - TGTGCCAGCAGCTTAGCTGAGCCGGCCCAGGGTGAAAAACTGTTTTTT CASSLAEPAQGEKLFF
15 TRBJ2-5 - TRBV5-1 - TGCGCCAGCAGCCCAGAAACTAGATTCCAAGAGACCCAGTACTTC CASSPETRFQETQYF
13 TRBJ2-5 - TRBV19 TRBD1 TGTGCCAGTAGTATGGGACAGCAAGAGACCCAGTACTTC CASSMGQQETQYF
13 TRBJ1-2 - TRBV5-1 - TGCGCCAGCAGCCCCGGGACCGAGTCGCGCTACACCTTC CASSPGTESRYTF
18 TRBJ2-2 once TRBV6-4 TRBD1 TGTGCCAGCAGTGATGACAGGGGGAGACTGATCAACACCGGGGAGCTGTTTTTT CASSDDRGRLINTGELFF
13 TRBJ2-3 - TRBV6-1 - TGTGCCAGCAAGGCAATTAGCACAGATACGCAGTATTTT CASKAISTDTQYF
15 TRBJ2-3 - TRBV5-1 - TGCGCCAGCAGCTATATGACAGGACTCACAGGTACGCAGTATTTT CASSYMTGLTGTQYF
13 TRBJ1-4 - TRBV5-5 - TGTGCCAGCAGCTTGGCCGAAAATAGCAATCGGTTTTTT CASSLAENSNRFF
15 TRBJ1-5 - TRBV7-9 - TGTGCCAGCAGCTCTAACACAGGGTCGGGTCAGCCCCAGCATTTT CASSSNTGSGQPQHF
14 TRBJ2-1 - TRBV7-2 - TGTGCCAGCAGCTTAGCGTCGCTAGGCAATGAGCAGTTCTTC CASSLASLGNEQFF
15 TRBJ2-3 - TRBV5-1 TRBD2 TGCGCCAGCAGCACGACTAGCGGGGGAGCAGATACGCAGTATTTT CASSTTSGGADTQYF
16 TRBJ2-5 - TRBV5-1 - TGCGCCAGCAGCCCCGCCGGCCTAGCTGGGGGGGAGACCCAGTACTTC CASSPAGLAGGETQYF
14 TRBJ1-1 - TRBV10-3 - TGTGCCATCAGTGAGGGGCAGGGATACACTGAAGCTTTCTTT CAISEGQGYTEAFF
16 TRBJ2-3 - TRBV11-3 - TGTGCCAGCAGCTTAGTCAGCGGGTCTAGCACAGATACGCAGTATTTT CASSLVSGSSTDTQYF
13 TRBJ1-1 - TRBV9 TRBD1 TGTGCCAGCAGCGTAACAGGGGATTCTGAAGCTTTCTTT CASSVTGDSEAFF
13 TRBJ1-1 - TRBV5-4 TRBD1 TGTGCCAGCAGCCTGGACAGGGACACTGAAGCTTTCTTT CASSLDRDTEAFF
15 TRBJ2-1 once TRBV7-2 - TGTGCCAGCAGTTACACGGGCCAGAGTTACAATGAGCAGTTCTTC CASSYTGQSYNEQFF
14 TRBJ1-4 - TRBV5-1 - TGCGCCAGCAGACAGGGATCAACTAATGAAAAACTGTTTTTT CASRQGSTNEKLFF
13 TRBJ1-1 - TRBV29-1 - TGCAGCGTTGCTGCAGGAGCGAACACTGAAGCTTTCTTT CSVAAGANTEAFF
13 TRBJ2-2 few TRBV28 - TGTGCCAGCCGGCGGCAAATACACGGGGAGCTGTTTTTT CASRRQIHGELFF
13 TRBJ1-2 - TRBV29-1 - TGCAGCGTTGAAAGGATTAGGGAGGATGGCTACACCTTC CSVERIREDGYTF
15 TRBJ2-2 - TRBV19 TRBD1 TGTGCCAGTAGTGTTGGACAGGGGGCTACCGGGGAGCTGTTTTTT CASSVGQGATGELFF
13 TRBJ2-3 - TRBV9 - TGTGCCAGCAGCGTAGCGGGATTAGATACGCAGTATTTT CASSVAGLDTQYF
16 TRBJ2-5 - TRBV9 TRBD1 TGTGCCAGCAGCCCCGACAGGGGGCGAGCGGGGGAGACCCAGTACTTC CASSPDRGRAGETQYF
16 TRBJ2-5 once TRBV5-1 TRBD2 TGCGCCAGCAGCTCAGGCGGGACTAGGTGGTCAGAGACCCAGTACTTC CASSSGGTRWSETQYF
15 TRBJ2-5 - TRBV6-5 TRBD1 TGTGCCAGCAGCCCAACGACAGGGGGCAGAGAGACCCAGTACTTC CASSPTTGGRETQYF
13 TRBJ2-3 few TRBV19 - TGTGCCAGTATGACGGGGTACACAGATACGCAGTATTTT CASMTGYTDTQYF
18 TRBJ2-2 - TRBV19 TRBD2 TGTGCCAGTAGAAGGCGGCAGCGGGGGGCACAAAACACCGGGGAGCTGTTTTTT CASRRRQRGAQNTGELFF
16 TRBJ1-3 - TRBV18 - TGTGCCAGCTCACCACCGAACAGCTACTCTGGAAACACCATATATTTT CASSPPNSYSGNTIYF
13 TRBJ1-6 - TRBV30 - TGTGCCTGGAGCGAAGGCCCCAATTCACCCCTCCACTTT CAWSEGPNSPLHF